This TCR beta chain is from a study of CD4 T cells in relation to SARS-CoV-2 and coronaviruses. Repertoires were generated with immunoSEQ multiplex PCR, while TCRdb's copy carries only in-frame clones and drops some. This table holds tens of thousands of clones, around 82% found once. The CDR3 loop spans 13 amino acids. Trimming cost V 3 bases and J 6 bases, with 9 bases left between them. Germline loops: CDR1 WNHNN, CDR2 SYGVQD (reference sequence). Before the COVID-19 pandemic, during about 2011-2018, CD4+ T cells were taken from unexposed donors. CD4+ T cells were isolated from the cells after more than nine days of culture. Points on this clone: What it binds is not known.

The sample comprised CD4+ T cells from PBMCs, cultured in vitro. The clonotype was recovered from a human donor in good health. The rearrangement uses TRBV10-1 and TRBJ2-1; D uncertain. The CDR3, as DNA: TGCGCCAGCAGTGATGTCCGGTCCAATGAGCAGTTCTTC. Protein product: CASSDVRSNEQFF.